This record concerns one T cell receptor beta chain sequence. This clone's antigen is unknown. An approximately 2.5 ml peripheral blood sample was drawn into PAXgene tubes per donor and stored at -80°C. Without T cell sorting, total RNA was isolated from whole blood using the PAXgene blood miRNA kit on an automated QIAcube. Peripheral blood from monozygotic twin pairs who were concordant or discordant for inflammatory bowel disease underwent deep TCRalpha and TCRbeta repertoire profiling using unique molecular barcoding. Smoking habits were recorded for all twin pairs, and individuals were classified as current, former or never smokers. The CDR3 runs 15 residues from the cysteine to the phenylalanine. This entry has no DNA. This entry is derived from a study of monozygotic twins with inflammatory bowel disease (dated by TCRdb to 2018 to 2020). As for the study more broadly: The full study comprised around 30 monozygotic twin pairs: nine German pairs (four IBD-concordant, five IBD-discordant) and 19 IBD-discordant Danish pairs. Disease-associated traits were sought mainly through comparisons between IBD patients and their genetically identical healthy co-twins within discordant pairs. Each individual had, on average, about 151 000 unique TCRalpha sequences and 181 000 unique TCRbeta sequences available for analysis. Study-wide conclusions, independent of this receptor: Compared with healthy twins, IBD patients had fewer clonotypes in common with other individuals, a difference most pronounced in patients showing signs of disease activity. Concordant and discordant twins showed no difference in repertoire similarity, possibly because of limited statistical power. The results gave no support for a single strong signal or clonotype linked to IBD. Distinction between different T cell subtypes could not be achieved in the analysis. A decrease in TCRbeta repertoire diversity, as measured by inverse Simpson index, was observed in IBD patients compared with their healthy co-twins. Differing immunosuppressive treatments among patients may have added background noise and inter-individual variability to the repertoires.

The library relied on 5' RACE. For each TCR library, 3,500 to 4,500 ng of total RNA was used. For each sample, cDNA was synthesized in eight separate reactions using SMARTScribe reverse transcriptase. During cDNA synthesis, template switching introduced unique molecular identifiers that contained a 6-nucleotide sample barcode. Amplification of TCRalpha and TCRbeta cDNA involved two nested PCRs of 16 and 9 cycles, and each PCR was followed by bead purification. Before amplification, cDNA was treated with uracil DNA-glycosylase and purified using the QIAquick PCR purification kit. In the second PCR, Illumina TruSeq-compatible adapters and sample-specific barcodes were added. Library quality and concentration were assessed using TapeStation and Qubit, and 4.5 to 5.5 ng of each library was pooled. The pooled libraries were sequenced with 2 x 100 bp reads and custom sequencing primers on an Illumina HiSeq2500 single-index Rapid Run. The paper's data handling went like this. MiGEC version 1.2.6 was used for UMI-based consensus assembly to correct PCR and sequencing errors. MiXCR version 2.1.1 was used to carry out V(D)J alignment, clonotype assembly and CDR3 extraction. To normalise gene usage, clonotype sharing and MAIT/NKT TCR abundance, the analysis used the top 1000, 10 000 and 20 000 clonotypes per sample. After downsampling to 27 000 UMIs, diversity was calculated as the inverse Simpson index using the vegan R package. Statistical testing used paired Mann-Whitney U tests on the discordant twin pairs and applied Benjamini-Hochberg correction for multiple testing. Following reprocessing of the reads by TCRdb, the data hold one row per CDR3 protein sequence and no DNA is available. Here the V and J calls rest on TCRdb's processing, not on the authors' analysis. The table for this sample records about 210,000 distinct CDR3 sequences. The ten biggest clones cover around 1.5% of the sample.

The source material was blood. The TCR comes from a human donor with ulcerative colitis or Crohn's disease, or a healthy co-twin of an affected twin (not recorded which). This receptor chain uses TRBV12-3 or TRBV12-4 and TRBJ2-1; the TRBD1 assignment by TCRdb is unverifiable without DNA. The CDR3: CASSPTRQGRNEQFF.